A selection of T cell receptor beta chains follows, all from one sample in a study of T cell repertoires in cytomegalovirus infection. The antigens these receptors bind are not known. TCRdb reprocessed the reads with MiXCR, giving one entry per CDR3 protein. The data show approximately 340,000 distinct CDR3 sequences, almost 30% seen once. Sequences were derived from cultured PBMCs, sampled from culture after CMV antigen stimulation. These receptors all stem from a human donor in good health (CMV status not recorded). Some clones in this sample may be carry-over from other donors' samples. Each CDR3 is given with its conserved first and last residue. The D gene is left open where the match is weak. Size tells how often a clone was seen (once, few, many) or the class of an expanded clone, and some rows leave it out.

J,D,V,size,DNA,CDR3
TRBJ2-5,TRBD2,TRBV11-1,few,TGTGCCAGCAGCAAGCGGACTAGCGGCCAAGAGACCCAGTACTTC,CASSKRTSGQETQYF
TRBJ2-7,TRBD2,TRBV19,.,TGTGCCAGTAGTATAGAGCTAACTAGCGGGAGGAGAGAGCAGTACTTC,CASSIELTSGRREQYF
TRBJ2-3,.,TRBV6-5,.,TGTGCCAGCAGTTACCCCCCAGATACGCAGTATTTT,CASSYPPDTQYF
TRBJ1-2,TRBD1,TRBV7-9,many,TGTGCCAGCAGCTTGGGGATGACAGGGACCTACACCTTC,CASSLGMTGTYTF
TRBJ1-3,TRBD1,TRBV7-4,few,TGTGCCAGCAGCTCCGGGACAGGGCTTTCCTCTGGAAACACCATATATTTT,CASSSGTGLSSGNTIYF
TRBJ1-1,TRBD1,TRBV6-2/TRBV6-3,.,TGTGCCAGCAGCCGGGACAGGGCACGCACTGAAGCTTTCTTT,CASSRDRARTEAFF
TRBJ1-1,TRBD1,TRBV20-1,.,TGCAGTGCTAGGGGGGGGACAGGGAGTTCGACTGAAGCTTTCTTT,CSARGGTGSSTEAFF
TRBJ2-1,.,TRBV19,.,TGTGCCAGTAGTTCTTGGGATCTCCGGGAGCAGTTCTTC,CASSSWDLREQFF
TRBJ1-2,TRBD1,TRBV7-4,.,TGTGCCAGCAGCTTAGGGACAGGGAGTACCTATGGCTACACCTTC,CASSLGTGSTYGYTF
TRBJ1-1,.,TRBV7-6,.,TGTGCCAGCAGCTTGCCCCGACAGGATTCTGAAGCTTTCTTT,CASSLPRQDSEAFF
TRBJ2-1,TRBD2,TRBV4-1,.,TGCGCCAGCAGTCGTAGCGGGGGTAGCTCCTACAATGAGCAGTTCTTC,CASSRSGGSSYNEQFF
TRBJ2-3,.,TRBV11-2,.,TGTGCCAGCAGCTTGTTCGGCGGGGAAAGCACAGATACGCAGTATTTT,CASSLFGGESTDTQYF
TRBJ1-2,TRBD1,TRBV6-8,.,TGTGCCAGCAGTTACTACCGACAGGGAAACTATGGCTACACCTTC,CASSYYRQGNYGYTF
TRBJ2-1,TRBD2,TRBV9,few,TGTGCCAGCAGCGTAGGTTCAGCGGGAGGTTGGAATGAGCAGTTCTTC,CASSVGSAGGWNEQFF
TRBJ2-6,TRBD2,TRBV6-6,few,TGTGCCAGCAGTTACCTAACTAGCGGGGATAACTCTGGGGCCAACGTCCTGACTTTC,CASSYLTSGDNSGANVLTF
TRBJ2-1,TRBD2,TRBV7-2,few,TGTGCCAGCAGCTTAAAGATGGTCTTTGTGGCGGGAGGTAACAATGAGCAGTTCTTC,CASSLKMVFVAGGNNEQFF
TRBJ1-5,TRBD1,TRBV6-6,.,TGTGCCAGCACTTCTACAGGGGGCAATCAGCCCCAGCATTTT,CASTSTGGNQPQHF
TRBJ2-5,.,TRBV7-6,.,TGTGCCAGCAGCCCCGGACAAAACCAAGAGACCCAGTACTTC,CASSPGQNQETQYF
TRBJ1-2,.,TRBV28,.,TGTGCCAGCAGTTTATCAGGGCAGGCTATGTGGGGCTACACCTTC,CASSLSGQAMWGYTF
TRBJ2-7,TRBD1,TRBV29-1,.,TGCAGCGGGGGACAGGGGGCAGGCGAGCAGTACTTC,CSGGQGAGEQYF
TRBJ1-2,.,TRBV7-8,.,TGTGCCAGCAGCTTATTTGTTGGGGACTATGGCTACACCTTC,CASSLFVGDYGYTF
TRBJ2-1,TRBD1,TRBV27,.,TGTGCCAGCAGTCAGGACAGGGTTCCCAGCGATGAGCAGTTCTTC,CASSQDRVPSDEQFF
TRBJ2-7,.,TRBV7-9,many,TGTGCCAGCAGCCCGGAGGGGAGAGCCTACGAGCAGTACTTC,CASSPEGRAYEQYF
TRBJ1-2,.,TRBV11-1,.,TGTGCCAGCAGCCTCTCAACGGGGAGCTTCTATGGCTACACCTTC,CASSLSTGSFYGYTF
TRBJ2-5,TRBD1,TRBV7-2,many,TGTGCCAGCAGCTTAGCGAGGATTGGCCGGGACAGGGTCGGGGAGACCCAGTACTTC,CASSLARIGRDRVGETQYF
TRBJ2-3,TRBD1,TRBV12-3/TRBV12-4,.,TGTGCCAGCAGCTCCACAGGGGGCCTCACAGATACGCAGTATTTT,CASSSTGGLTDTQYF
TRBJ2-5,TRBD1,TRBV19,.,TGTGCCAGTAGTATCCCTGCAACAGGGGGCGTAGAGACCCAGTACTTC,CASSIPATGGVETQYF
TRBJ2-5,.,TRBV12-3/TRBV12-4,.,TGTGCCAGCAGTTTTACGGGAGATCATGGAGAGACCCAGTACTTC,CASSFTGDHGETQYF